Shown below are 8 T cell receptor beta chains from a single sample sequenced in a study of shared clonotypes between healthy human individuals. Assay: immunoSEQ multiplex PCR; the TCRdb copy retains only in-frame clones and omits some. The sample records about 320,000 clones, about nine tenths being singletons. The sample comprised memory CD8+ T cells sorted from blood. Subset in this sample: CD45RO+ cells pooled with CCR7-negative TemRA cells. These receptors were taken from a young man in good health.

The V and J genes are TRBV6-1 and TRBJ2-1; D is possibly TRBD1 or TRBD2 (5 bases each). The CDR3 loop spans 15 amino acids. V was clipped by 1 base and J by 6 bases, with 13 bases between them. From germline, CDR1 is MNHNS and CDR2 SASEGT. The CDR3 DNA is TGTGCCAGCAGTGAAGTGAGGGGCCCTAGCAATGAGCAGTTCTTC. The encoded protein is CASSEVRGPSNEQFF.

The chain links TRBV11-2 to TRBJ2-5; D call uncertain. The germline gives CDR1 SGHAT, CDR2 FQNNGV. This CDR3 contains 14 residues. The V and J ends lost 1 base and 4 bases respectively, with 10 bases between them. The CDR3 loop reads CASSLVPWTETQYF. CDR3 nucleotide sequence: TGTGCCAGCAGCTTAGTCCCCTGGACAGAGACCCAGTACTTC.

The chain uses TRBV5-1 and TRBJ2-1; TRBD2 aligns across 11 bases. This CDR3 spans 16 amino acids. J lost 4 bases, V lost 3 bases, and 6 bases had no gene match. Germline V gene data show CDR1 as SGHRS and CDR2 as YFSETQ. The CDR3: CASSWLLAGAYNEQFF. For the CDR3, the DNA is TGCGCCAGCAGCTGGTTACTAGCGGGAGCTTACAATGAGCAGTTCTTC.

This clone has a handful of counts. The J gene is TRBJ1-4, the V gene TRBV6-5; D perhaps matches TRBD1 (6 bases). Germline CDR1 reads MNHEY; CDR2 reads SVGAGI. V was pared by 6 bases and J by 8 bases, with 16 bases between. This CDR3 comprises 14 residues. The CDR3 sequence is CASSEQGGWEKLFF. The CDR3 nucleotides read TGTGCCAGCAGCGAACAGGGTGGTTGGGAAAAACTGTTTTTT.

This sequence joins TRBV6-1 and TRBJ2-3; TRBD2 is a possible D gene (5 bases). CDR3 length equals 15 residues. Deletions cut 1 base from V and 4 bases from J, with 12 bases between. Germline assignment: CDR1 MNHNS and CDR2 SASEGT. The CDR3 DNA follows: TGTGCCAGCAGTGAAGTTCCCGGGGTCCCAGATACGCAGTATTTT. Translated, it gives CASSEVPGVPDTQYF.

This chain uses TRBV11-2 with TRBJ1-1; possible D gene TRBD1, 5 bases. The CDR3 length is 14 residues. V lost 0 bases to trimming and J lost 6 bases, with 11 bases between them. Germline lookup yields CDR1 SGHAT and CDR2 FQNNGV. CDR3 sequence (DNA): TGTGCCAGCAGCTTAGATCTTTGGGACGCTGAAGCTTTCTTT. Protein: CASSLDLWDAEAFF.

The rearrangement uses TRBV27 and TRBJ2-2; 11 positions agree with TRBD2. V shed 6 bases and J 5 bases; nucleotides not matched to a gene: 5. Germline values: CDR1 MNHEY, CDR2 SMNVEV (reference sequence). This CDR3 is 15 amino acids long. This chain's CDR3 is CASRLAGEGTGELFF. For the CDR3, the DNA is TGTGCCAGCAGACTAGCGGGAGAGGGGACCGGGGAGCTGTTTTTT.

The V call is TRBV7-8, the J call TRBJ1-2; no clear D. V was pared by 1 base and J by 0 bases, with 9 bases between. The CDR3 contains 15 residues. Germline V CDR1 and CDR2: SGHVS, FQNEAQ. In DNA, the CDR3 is TGTGCCAGCAGCTTAGATGTAGGAACTAACTATGGCTACACCTTC. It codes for CASSLDVGTNYGYTF.